The rows below give T cell receptor beta chains drawn from one sample of a study of blood T cell repertoires in COVID-19. Only in-frame clones appear in the TCRdb table, and some are missing; sequencing was by immunoSEQ multiplex PCR. The top ten hold around 3% of the sample, which has some 65,000 clones, approximately 85% seen once. Sequencing used peripheral blood. The receptors were sampled from a man older than 75 with acute or convalescent COVID-19. Both conserved end residues are trimmed from each CDR3. A D gene is named only where the DNA matches it firmly. Size values are once, few and many counts, or a class for expanded clones, and some rows have none.

J gene | V gene | clone size | D gene | CDR3 protein
TRBJ2-7 | TRBV4-2 | once | TRBD2 | ASSQASGQTYEQY
TRBJ2-1 | TRBV19 | - | TRBD2 | ASSLGLAFQQF
TRBJ1-1 | TRBV9 | - | - | ASSVQAIPTEAF
TRBJ2-7 | TRBV2 | - | - | ASSSRQDEQY
TRBJ1-2 | TRBV6-1 | few | TRBD1 | ASSELGQGGYT
TRBJ2-2 | TRBV3-1/TRBV3-2 | once | - | ASSRRSGTGELF
TRBJ2-5 | TRBV7-2 | - | TRBD2 | ASSLSSGGGQETQY
TRBJ1-6 | TRBV12-3/TRBV12-4 | - | - | ASRLQGNSPLH
TRBJ2-3 | TRBV24-1 | - | TRBD2 | ATSDRTSGGDTDTQY
TRBJ2-1 | TRBV24-1 | - | TRBD1 | ATSDFRDRVGNEQF
TRBJ2-2 | TRBV5-1 | - | - | ASSPGGQHTGELF
TRBJ1-1 | TRBV27 | - | TRBD1 | ASLQGGLNTEAF
TRBJ1-5 | TRBV6-1 | - | TRBD1 | ASSEGQGGRPINNQPQH
TRBJ1-2 | TRBV19 | - | - | ASSIMFQAGGYT
TRBJ2-7 | TRBV10-3 | - | TRBD2 | AISGAGGGYEQY
TRBJ2-3 | TRBV3-1/TRBV3-2 | once | - | ASSQFPTADTQY
TRBJ2-1 | TRBV11-2 | - | - | ASSSRLSPREQF
TRBJ2-3 | TRBV9 | - | TRBD1 | ASGPGGYTDTQY
TRBJ2-1 | TRBV10-2 | - | - | ATNTASRSRDEQF
TRBJ1-1 | TRBV6-5 | - | - | ASNGTPGAF
TRBJ2-1 | TRBV11-2 | - | TRBD1 | ASSSRTGVIHNEQF
TRBJ1-1 | TRBV27 | - | TRBD1 | ASSLRRTGPVNTEAF
TRBJ2-3 | TRBV9 | - | - | ASSIRSDTQY
TRBJ1-4 | TRBV30 | - | TRBD1 | AWSRQGITNEKLF
TRBJ2-1 | TRBV10-2 | - | - | ASSDSSYNEQF
TRBJ1-3 | TRBV14 | - | - | ASSQVHGSGNTIY
TRBJ1-2 | TRBV6-6 | few | TRBD1 | ASSPGTGTLWAYGYT
TRBJ1-3 | TRBV19 | - | TRBD1 | ASGDRDPGNTIY
TRBJ1-3 | TRBV18 | few | - | ASSGLRDTIY
TRBJ2-7 | TRBV5-1 | - | TRBD1 | ASSPRTGGIYEQY
TRBJ2-7 | TRBV5-1 | - | TRBD1 | ASSSEDRGRGSYEQY
TRBJ2-7 | TRBV14 | - | - | ASSLGGGHEQY
TRBJ1-1 | TRBV6-2/TRBV6-3 | once | TRBD1 | ASSYQGQVNTEAF